The sequence of this T cell receptor (beta chain) was determined in a study of OX40 agonist ivuxolimab in advanced cancers. Context from the whole study: Ivuxolimab was a fully human IgG2 agonistic monoclonal antibody targeting the costimulatory receptor OX40 (CD134). Prior anti-PD-1, anti-PD-L1 or anti-CTLA-4 therapy was permitted, and checkpoint inhibitors had been received by roughly 40% of dose-escalation patients. The paper describes the monotherapy dose-escalation part (N ≈ 50 patients) of the phase I trial of ivuxolimab. Intravenous ivuxolimab was administered to patients every 2 weeks at six dose levels: 0.01, 0.1, 0.3, 1.5, 3 and 10 mg/kg. Of the roughly 52 dose-escalation patients, hepatocellular carcinoma was present in around 20, melanoma in approximately 15, renal cell carcinoma in 9 and head and neck cancer in 9. Peripheral TCRbeta sequencing was intended to test whether TCR sequence diversity was altered and clonal T-cell expansion was caused by ivuxolimab. In the dose-escalation cohort, roughly four fifths of patients were male, and the mean age was about 55 years, with a range of 23 to 79. Three dose-escalation patients achieved partial responses, one with hepatocellular carcinoma and two with cutaneous melanoma. The paper as a whole reports these results and caveats: Low levels of normalized T-cell clonal expansion were also seen in some nonresponding patients. Antigen specificity was not determined for the clonally expanded peripheral T cells. On average, CD8+ T cells showed more expanded clones than CD4+ T cells after ivuxolimab. Clonal expansion of both CD4+ and CD8+ blood T cells was observed from baseline to week 6 at doses 0.1 to 3.0 mg/kg. Partial responders in the 0.1-3.0 mg/kg groups had among the lowest normalized peripheral clonal expansion, especially among CD8+ T cells.

Patients with a history of autoimmune disease or receiving systemic immunosuppression were excluded from the trial. Peripheral blood for TCR sequencing was collected from all dose cohorts at baseline, on cycle 4 day 1, and on cycle 7 day 1. Samples came from an open-label, multicenter, first-in-human phase I dose-escalation trial of ivuxolimab. Adults with locally advanced or metastatic melanoma, renal cell carcinoma, hepatocellular carcinoma or head and neck squamous cell carcinoma were enrolled in the trial. Before TCR sequencing, CD4+ and CD8+ T cells were separately sorted from peripheral blood. Genomic DNA was isolated from the sorted cells so that the TCRbeta CDR3 region could be sequenced. TCRbeta CDR3 regions were sequenced using the immunoSEQ Assay. TCRdb stores this immuneACCESS table with in-frame sequences only. Part of the clones is absent; in the studies checked, under half of the shortfall reflects unresolved V genes, and no reason is known for the rest. The sample table lists about 150,000 clones, just over 90% of them with a count of one. The top ten clones comprise roughly 1% of the sample.

Reading from cysteine to phenylalanine, the CDR3 counts 16 amino acids. Just CDR3 DNA is preserved here, 48 bases in frame from base 1. V and J lose 1 base and 3 bases, and a span of 13 bases separates them. For CDR1 and CDR2, the germline V gene lists SGHTA and FQGNSA. For this clone: The antigen this receptor binds is unknown. No much larger clone exists at a distance of one base, and base qualities are not known.

This receptor was identified in an adult with an advanced solid tumor such as melanoma, head and neck, liver or kidney cancer. The V and J genes are TRBV7-2 and TRBJ1-3, with the D gene not confidently named. The specimen was CD4+ or CD8+ T cells sorted from blood, collected in a trial of the OX40 agonist ivuxolimab. The CDR3 region reads CASSLVWQAFGNTIYF. The DNA sequence is given as TGTGCCAGCAGCTTAGTTTGGCAGGCGTTTGGAAACACCATATATTTT.